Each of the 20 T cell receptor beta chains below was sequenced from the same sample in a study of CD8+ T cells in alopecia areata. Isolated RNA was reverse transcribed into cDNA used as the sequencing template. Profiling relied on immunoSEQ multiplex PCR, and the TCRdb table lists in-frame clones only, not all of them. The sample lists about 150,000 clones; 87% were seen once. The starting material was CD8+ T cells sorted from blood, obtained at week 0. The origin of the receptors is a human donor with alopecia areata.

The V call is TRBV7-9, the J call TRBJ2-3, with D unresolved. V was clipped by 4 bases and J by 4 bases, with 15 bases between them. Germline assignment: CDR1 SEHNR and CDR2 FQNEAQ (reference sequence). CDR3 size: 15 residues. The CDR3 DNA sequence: TGTGCCAGCAGCTCCCCTGTCGACTCGCCAGATACGCAGTATTTT. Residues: CASSSPVDSPDTQYF. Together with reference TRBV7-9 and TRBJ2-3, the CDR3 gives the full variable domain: DTGVSQNPRHKITKRGQNVTFRCDPISEHNRLYWYRQTLGQGPEFLTYFQNEAQLEKSRLLSDRFSAERPKGSFSTLEIQRTEQGDSAMYLCASSSPVDSPDTQYFGPGTRLTVL.

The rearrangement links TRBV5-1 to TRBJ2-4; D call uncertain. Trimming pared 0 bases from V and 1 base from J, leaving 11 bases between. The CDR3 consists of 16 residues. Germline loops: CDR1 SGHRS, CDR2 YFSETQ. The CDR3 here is CASSLDLGFAKNIQYF. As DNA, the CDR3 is TGCGCCAGCAGCTTGGATTTGGGGTTTGCCAAAAACATTCAGTACTTC.

In nucleotides, the CDR3 is TGTGCCAGCAGCTTGCGTGGGGCCACAGATACGCAGTATTTT. Its protein is CASSLRGATDTQYF. The rearrangement uses TRBV7-2 and TRBJ2-3; TRBD1 might be the D (5 bases). Looked up from germline, CDR1 is SGHTA and CDR2 is FQGNSA. Trimming took 3 bases from V and 2 from J, leaving 9 bases between them. This CDR3 is built from 14 residues.

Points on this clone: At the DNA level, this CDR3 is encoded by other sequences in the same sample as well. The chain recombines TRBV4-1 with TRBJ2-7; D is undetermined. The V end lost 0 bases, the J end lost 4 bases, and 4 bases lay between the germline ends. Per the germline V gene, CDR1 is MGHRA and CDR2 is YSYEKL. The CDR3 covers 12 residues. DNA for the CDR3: TGCGCCAGCAGCCAAGAGGGTTACGAGCAGTACTTC. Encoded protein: CASSQEGYEQYF.

CDR3 protein: CASSYAGNTEAFF. DNA of the CDR3: TGTGCCAGCAGTTACGCAGGGAACACTGAAGCTTTCTTT. The V gene is TRBV6-6, the J gene TRBJ1-1; D is ambiguous. CDR3 length equals 13 residues. Germline values: CDR1 MNHNY, CDR2 SVGAGI (reference sequence). The V end was cut by 2 bases, the J end by 1 base, with 5 bases between.

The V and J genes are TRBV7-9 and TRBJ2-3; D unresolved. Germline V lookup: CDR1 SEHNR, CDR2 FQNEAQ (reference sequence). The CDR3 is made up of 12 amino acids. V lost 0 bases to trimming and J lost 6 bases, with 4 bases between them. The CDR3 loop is CASSLAMDTQYF. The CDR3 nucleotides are TGTGCCAGCAGCTTAGCCATGGATACGCAGTATTTT.

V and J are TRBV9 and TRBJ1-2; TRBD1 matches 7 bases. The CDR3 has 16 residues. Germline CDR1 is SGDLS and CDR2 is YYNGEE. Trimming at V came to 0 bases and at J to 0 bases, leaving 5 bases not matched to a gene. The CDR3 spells CASSVAATGSNYGYTF. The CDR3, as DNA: TGTGCCAGCAGCGTAGCCGCGACAGGGTCTAACTATGGCTACACCTTC.

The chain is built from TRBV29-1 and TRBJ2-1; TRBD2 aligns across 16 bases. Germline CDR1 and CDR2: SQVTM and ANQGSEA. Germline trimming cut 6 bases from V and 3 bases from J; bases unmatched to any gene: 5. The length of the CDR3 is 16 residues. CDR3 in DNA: TGCAGCGTGGGGGGGACTAGCGGGAGGGACTACAATGAGCAGTTCTTC. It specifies CSVGGTSGRDYNEQFF.

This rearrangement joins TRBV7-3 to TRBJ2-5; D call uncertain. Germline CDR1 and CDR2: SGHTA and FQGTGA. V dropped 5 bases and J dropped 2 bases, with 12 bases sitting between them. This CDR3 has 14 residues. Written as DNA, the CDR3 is TGTGCCAGCAGCCTAATAGGCTCTCAAGAGACCCAGTACTTC. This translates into CASSLIGSQETQYF.

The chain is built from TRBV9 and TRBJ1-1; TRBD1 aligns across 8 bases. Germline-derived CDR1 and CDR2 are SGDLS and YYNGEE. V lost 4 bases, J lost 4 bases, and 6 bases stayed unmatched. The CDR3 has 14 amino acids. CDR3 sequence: CASSIGQGATEAFF. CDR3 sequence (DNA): TGTGCCAGCAGCATAGGACAGGGTGCCACTGAAGCTTTCTTT.

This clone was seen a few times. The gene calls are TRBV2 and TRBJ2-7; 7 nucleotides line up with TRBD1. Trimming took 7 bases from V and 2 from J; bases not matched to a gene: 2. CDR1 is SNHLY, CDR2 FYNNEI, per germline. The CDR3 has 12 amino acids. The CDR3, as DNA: TGTGCCAGCATCCAGGGGGCCTACGAGCAGTACTTC. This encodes CASIQGAYEQYF.

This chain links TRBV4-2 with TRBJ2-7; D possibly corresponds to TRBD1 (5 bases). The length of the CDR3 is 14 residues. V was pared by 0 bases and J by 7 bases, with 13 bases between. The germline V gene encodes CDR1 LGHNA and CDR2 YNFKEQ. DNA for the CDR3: TGTGCCAGCAGCCAAGAGAATGGGCCAGGGGAGCAGTACTTC. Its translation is CASSQENGPGEQYF.

The DNA of the CDR3 is TGTGCCAGCAACCCCCCAGGAGGAGATACGCAGTATTTT. It encodes CASNPPGGDTQYF. The chain employs TRBV27 and TRBJ2-3, with a tentative D call TRBD2 (5 bases). Germline V gene sequence: CDR1 MNHEY, CDR2 SMNVEV (reference sequence). This CDR3 contains 13 residues. Between the trimmed V and J ends, which lost 7 bases and 5 bases, there was a span of 13 bases.

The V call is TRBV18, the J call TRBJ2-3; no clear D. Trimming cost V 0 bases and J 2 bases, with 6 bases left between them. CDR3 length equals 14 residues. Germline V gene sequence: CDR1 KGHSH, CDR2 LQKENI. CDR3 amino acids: CASSPPASTDTQYF. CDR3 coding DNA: TGTGCCAGCTCACCACCGGCCTCCACAGATACGCAGTATTTT.

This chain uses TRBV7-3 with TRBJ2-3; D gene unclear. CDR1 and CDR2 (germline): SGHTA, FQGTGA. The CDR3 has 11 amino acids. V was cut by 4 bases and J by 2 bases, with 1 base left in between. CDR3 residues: CASSYTDTQYF. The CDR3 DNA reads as TGTGCCAGCAGCTACACAGATACGCAGTATTTT.

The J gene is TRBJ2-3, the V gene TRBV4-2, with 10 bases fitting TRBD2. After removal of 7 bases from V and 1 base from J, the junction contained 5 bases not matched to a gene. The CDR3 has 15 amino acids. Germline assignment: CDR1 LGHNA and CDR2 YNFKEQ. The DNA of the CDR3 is TGTGCCAGCACCGCCGGGACTAGCGGCACAGATACGCAGTATTTT. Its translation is CASTAGTSGTDTQYF.

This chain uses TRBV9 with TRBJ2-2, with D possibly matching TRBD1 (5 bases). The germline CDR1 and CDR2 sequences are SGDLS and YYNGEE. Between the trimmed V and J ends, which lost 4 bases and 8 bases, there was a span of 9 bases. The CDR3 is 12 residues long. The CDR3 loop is CASSSGLGELFF. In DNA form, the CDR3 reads TGTGCCAGCAGCTCAGGGTTAGGGGAGCTGTTTTTT.

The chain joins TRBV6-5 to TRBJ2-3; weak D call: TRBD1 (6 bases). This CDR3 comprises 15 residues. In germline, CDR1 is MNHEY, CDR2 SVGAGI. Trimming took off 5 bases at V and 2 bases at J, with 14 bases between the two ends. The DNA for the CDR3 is TGTGCCAGCAGTATCGACAGGACCAACACAGATACGCAGTATTTT. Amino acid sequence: CASSIDRTNTDTQYF.

The CDR3 spells CASSAGLAVSTDTQYF. The CDR3 DNA follows: TGTGCCAGCAGCGCGGGACTAGCGGTGTCCACAGATACGCAGTATTTT. The chain recombines TRBV9 with TRBJ2-3; 11 bases align to TRBD2. Germline V gene sequence: CDR1 SGDLS, CDR2 YYNGEE. Germline trimming cut 3 bases from V and 2 bases from J; bases unmatched to any gene: 5. This CDR3 is 16 amino acids long.

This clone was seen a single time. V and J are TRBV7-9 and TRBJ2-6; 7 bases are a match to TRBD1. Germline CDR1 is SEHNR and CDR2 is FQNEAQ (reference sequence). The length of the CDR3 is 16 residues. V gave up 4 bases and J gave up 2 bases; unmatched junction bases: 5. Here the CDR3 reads CASSSDRAPGANVLTF. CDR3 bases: TGTGCCAGCAGCTCCGACAGGGCTCCTGGGGCCAACGTCCTGACTTTC.